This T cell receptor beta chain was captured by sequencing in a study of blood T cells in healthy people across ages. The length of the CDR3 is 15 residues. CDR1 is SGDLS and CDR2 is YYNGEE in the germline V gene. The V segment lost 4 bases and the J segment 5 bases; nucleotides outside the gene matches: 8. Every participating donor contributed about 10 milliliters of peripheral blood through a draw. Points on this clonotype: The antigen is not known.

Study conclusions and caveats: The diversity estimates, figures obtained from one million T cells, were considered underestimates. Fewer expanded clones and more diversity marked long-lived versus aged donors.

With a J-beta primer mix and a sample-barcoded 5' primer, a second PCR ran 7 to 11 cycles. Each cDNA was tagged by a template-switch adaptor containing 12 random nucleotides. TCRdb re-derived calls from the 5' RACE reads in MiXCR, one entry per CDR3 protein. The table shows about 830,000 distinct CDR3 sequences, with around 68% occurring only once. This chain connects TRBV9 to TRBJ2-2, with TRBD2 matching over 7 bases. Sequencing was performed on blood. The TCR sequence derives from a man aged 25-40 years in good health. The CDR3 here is CASSPPGGKTGELFF. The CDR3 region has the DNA TGTGCCAGCAGCCCGCCCGGGGGGAAAACCGGGGAGCTGTTTTTT.